This TCR beta chain was obtained from a study of T cells in Graves' hyperthyroidism and ophthalmopathy. Study at large: Peripheral blood was taken when the disease was first diagnosed, before any treatment began. General study findings and limits: Within blood appeared most thyroid clonotypes that had expanded above 0.001.

The CDR3 regions of TCR beta were amplified from RNA transcripts. In the first-round RT-PCR of the TCR CDR3, the HTBI primer set was used. TCRdb reprocessed the multiplex PCR reads with MiXCR, giving one entry per CDR3 protein. The sample lists fewer than 700,000 distinct CDR3 sequences, 17% seen once, with roughly a sixth in the top ten. PBMCs were obtained from 9.5 to 10 ml fresh peripheral blood. This clonotype has a count of ten or more. The antigen is not known. Germline V CDR1 and CDR2: LGHDT, YNNKEL (reference sequence). Trimming removed 3 bases from V and 6 bases from J; junction bases left unmatched: 4. The CDR3 spans 13 residues.

V gene TRBV3-1 combines with J gene TRBJ1-2; 7 nucleotides line up with TRBD1. The receptor's source is a young woman with Graves' ophthalmopathy. Input material: blood. This chain's CDR3 is CASSQPQGHGYTF. In DNA form, the CDR3 reads TGTGCCAGCAGCCAGCCACAGGGGCATGGCTACACCTTC.